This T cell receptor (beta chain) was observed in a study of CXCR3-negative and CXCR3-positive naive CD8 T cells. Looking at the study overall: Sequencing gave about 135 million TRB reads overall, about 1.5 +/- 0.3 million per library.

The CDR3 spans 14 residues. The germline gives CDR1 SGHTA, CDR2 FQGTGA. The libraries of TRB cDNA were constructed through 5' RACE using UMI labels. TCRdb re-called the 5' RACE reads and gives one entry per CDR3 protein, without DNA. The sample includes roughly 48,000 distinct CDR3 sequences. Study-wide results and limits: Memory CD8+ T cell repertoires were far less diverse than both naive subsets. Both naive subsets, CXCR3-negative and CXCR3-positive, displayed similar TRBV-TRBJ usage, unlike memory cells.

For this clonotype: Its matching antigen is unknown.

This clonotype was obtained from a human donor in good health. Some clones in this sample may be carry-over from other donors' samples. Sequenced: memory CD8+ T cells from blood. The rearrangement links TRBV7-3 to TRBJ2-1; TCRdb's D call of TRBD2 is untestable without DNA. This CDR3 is CASSFSGSYNEQFF.